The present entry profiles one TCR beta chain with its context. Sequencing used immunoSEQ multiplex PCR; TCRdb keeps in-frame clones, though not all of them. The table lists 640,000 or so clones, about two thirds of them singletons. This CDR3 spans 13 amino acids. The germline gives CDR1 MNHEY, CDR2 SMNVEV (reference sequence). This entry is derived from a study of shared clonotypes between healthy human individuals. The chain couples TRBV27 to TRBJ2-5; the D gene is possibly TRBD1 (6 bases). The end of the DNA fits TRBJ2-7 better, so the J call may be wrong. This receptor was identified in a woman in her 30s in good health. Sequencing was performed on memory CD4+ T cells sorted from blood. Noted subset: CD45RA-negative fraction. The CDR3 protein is CATRGSETYEQYF. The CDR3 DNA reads TGTGCCACCAGGGGCAGCGAGACCTACGAGCAGTACTTC.